Each of the 11 T cell receptor beta chains below was sequenced from the same sample in a study of regulatory T cells in long-lasting Graves disease. Combining iRepertoire HTBI primers with Arm-PCR of CDR3 regions, the authors built TCR beta libraries. In TCRdb, the multiplex PCR reads were re-called with MiXCR into one record per CDR3 protein. The table has about 420,000 distinct CDR3 sequences, about 16% seen once. Described time point: newly diagnosed GD, antithyroid drugs for less than 3 months. PBMC-extracted RNA yielded the TCR library. A further study also used this sample, focusing on T cells in Graves' hyperthyroidism and ophthalmopathy.

This specimen consisted of peripheral blood mononuclear cells (PBMCs), obtained at new diagnosis, from a patient treated with antithyroid drugs. The receptors shown here come from a woman aged 18-30 years with Graves disease.

This clonotype occurred many times. The chain combines TRBV3-1 with TRBJ1-1; the match to TRBD1 covers 7 bases. There are 18 residues in the CDR3. Germline values: CDR1 LGHDT, CDR2 YNNKEL (reference sequence). V was pared by 0 bases and J by 3 bases, with 13 bases of the junction left unmatched. The CDR3 DNA follows: TGTGCCAGCAGCCAAGATCGTGTAGGGGGCGGTTTGGACACTGAAGCTTTCTTT. Its translation: CASSQDRVGGGLDTEAFF. The full variable domain, rest sourced from reference TRBV3-1 and TRBJ1-1, is DTAVSQTPKYLVTQMGNDKSIKCEQNLGHDTMYWYKQDSKKFLKIMFSYNNKELIINETVPNRFSPKSPDKAHLNLHINSLELGDSAVYFCASSQDRVGGGLDTEAFFGQGTRLTVV.

This clonotype occurred a few times. The rearrangement uses TRBV6-2 or TRBV6-3 and TRBJ2-1, with D unclear. Trimming cost V 3 bases and J 10 bases, with 10 bases left between them. The germline gives CDR1 MNHEY, CDR2 SVGEGT. The CDR3 sequence is 12 residues long. The DNA of the CDR3 is TGTGCCAGCAGTTATTTCGACCGGGAGCAGTTCTTC. Its protein product is CASSYFDREQFF.

There are many counts of this clonotype. The chain is built from TRBV11-2 and TRBJ1-1; 9 bases line up with TRBD1. Germline-derived CDR1 and CDR2 are SGHAT and FQNNGV. V lost 4 bases and J lost 6; bases outside the gene matches: 6. The CDR3 has 14 amino acids. This CDR3 is CASSYWGQGAEAFF. The CDR3 coding sequence is TGTGCCAGCAGCTACTGGGGACAGGGCGCTGAAGCTTTCTTT.

There are many counts of this clonotype. The genes are TRBV29-1 and TRBJ1-1, with 8 bases that match TRBD1. Germline V lookup: CDR1 SQVTM, CDR2 ANQGSEA. With V trimmed by 7 bases and J by 0 bases, 4 bases remained unmatched. The CDR3 runs to 13 residues. The CDR3 loop reads CSERQGMNTEAFF. Here the CDR3 DNA reads TGCAGCGAGAGACAGGGGATGAACACTGAAGCTTTCTTT.

This clonotype showed up many times. The rearrangement links TRBV7-9 to TRBJ2-7; TRBD2 matches at 7 bases. The CDR3 has 15 residues. The ends lost 3 bases at V and 3 bases at J; junction bases unmatched: 8. Germline V gene data show CDR1 as SEHNR and CDR2 as FQNEAQ (reference sequence). CDR3 residues: CASSLAGTNYYEQYF. The CDR3 nucleotides read TGTGCCAGCAGCTTGGCAGGGACTAACTACTACGAGCAGTACTTC.

This clonotype was counted between two and nine times. This chain joins TRBV2 and TRBJ2-5; D is perhaps TRBD1 or TRBD2 (5 bases each). The CDR3 totals 13 residues. V was clipped by 7 bases and J by 2 bases, with 11 bases between them. Germline V gene data show CDR1 as SNHLY and CDR2 as FYNNEI. The CDR3 DNA follows: TGTGCCAGCAATACGAGGGGACAAGAGACCCAGTACTTC. Its translation: CASNTRGQETQYF.

In its sample, this clonotype was seen many times. This sequence joins TRBV6-2 or TRBV6-3 and TRBJ2-7, with 10 nucleotides matching TRBD2. After removal of 5 bases from V and 0 bases from J, the junction contained 4 bases not matched to a gene. The CDR3 covers 15 residues. The germline CDR1 and CDR2 sequences are MNHEY and SVGEGT. CDR3 bases: TGTGCCAGCAGTGAAAGGACTAGCGGCTCCTACGAGCAGTACTTC. Encoded protein: CASSERTSGSYEQYF.

This clonotype appeared many times. The chain uses TRBV18 and TRBJ1-1, with 7 bases that match TRBD1. CDR3 length: 14 amino acids. V lost 8 bases to trimming and J lost 3 bases; unmatched junction nucleotides: 9. The germline gives CDR1 KGHSH, CDR2 LQKENI. As DNA, the CDR3 is TGTGCCAGCACCTTTCGACAGGGTTACACTGAAGCTTTCTTT. Protein sequence: CASTFRQGYTEAFF.

There are many counts of this clonotype. The chain is built from TRBV5-4 and TRBJ2-1, with TRBD1 identical over 7 bases. Looked up from germline, CDR1 is SGHNT and CDR2 is YYREEE (reference sequence). Trimming cost V 4 bases and J 5 bases; bases outside gene matches: 9. The CDR3 extends over 15 amino acids. CDR3 DNA: TGTGCCAGCAGCGACGGCTGGGACAGCAACAATGAGCAGTTCTTC. The encoded protein is CASSDGWDSNNEQFF.

J is TRBJ2-1 and V is TRBV6-1; weak D call: TRBD2 (6 bases). The V end was cut by 6 bases, the J end by 3 bases, with 15 bases between. The length of the CDR3 is 15 residues. The germline V gene encodes CDR1 MNHNS and CDR2 SASEGT. The CDR3 DNA follows: TGTGCCAGCAGCCCTACCGGGAGCCTCTACAATGAGCAGTTCTTC. As protein: CASSPTGSLYNEQFF.

The table lists this clonotype with many counts. The rearrangement joins TRBV2 to TRBJ2-7; no reliable D call. Deletions cut 0 bases from V and 6 bases from J, with 3 bases between. This CDR3 spans 11 amino acids. The germline V gene has CDR1 SNHLY and CDR2 FYNNEI. The CDR3 is CASSEAREQYF. CDR3 DNA: TGTGCCAGCAGTGAAGCACGCGAGCAGTACTTC.